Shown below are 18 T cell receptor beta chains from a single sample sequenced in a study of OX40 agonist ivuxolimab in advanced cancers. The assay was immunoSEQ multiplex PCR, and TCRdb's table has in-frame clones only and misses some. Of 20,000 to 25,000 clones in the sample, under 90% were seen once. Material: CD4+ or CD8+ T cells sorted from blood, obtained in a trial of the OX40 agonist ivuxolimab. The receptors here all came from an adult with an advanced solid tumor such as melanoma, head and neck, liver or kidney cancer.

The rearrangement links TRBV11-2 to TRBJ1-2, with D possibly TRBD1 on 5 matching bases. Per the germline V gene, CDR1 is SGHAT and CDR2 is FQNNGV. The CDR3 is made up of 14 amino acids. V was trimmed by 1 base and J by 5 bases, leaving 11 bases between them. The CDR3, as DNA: TGTGCCAGCAGCTTAGGGGGACCAAATTATGGCTACACCTTC. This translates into CASSLGGPNYGYTF.

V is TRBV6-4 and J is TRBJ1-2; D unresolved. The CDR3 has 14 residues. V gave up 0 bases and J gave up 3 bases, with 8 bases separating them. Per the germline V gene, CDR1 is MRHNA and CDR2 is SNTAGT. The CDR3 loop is CASSDSMGYYGYTF. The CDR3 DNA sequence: TGTGCCAGCAGTGACTCGATGGGGTACTATGGCTACACCTTC.

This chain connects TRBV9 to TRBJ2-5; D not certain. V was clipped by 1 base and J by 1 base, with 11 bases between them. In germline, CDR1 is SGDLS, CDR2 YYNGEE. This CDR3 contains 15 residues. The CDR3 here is CASSVSGRLQETQYF. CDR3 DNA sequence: TGTGCCAGCAGCGTATCCGGGCGGCTCCAAGAGACCCAGTACTTC. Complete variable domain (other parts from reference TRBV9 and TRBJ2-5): DSGVTQTPKHLITATGQRVTLRCSPRSGDLSVYWYQQSLDQGLQFLIQYYNGEERAKGNILERFSAQQFPDLHSELNLSSLELGDSALYFCASSVSGRLQETQYFGPGTRLLVL.

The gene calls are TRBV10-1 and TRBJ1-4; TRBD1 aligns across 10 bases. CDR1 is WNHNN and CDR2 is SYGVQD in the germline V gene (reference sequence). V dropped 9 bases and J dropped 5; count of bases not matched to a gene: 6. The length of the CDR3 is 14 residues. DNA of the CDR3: TGCGCCAGTTCGGGACAGGGGAGGAATGAAAAACTGTTTTTT. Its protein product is CASSGQGRNEKLFF.

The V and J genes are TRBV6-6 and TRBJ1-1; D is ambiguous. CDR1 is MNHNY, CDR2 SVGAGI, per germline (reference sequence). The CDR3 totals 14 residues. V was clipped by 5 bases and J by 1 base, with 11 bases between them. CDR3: CASSMWKGNTEAFF. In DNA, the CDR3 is TGTGCCAGCAGTATGTGGAAGGGGAACACTGAAGCTTTCTTT.

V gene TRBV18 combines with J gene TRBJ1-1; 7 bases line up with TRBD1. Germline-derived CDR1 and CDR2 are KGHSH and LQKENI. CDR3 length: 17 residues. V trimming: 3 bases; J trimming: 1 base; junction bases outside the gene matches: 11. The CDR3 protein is CASSPNTGVLGNTEAFF. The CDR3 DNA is TGTGCCAGCTCACCGAATACAGGGGTATTGGGGAACACTGAAGCTTTCTTT.

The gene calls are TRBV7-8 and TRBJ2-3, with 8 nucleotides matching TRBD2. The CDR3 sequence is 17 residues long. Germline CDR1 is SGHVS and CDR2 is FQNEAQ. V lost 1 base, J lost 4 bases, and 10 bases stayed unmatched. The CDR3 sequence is CASSLGDGGASSDTQYF. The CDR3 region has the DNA TGTGCCAGCAGCTTAGGTGACGGGGGGGCCTCCTCAGATACGCAGTATTTT.

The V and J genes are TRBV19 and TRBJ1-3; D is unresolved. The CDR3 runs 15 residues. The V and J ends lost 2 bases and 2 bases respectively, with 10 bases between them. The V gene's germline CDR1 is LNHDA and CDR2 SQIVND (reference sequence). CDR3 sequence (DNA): TGTGCCAGTAGTATATCTTCAGGTCCTGGAAACACCATATATTTT. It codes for CASSISSGPGNTIYF.

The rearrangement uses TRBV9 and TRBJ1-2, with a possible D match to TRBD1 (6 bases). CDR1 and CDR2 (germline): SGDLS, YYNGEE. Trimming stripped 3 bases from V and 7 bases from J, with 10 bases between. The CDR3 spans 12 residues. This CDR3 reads CASSATGAGYTF. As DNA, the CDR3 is TGTGCCAGCAGCGCGACAGGAGCTGGCTACACCTTC.

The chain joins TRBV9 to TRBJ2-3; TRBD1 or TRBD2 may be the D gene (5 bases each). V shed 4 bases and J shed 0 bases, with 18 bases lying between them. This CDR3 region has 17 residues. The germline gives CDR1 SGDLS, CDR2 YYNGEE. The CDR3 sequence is CASSHPSRGWSTDTQYF. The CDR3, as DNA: TGTGCCAGCAGCCATCCCTCCCGGGGCTGGAGCACAGATACGCAGTATTTT. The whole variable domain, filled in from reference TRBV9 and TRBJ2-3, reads DSGVTQTPKHLITATGQRVTLRCSPRSGDLSVYWYQQSLDQGLQFLIQYYNGEERAKGNILERFSAQQFPDLHSELNLSSLELGDSALYFCASSHPSRGWSTDTQYFGPGTRLTVL.

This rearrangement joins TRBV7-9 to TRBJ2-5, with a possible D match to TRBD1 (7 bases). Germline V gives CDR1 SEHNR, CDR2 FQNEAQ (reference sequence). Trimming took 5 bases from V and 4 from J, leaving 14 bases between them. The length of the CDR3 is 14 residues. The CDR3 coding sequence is TGTGCCAGCAGCCCCCGGAGGGGGCCAGAGACCCAGTACTTC. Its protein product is CASSPRRGPETQYF.

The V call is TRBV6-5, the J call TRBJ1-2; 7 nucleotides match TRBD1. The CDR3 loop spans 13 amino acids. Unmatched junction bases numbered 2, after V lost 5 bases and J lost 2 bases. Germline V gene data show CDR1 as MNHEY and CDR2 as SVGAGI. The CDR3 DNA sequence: TGTGCCAGCAGTCAGGACAGGAACTATGGCTACACCTTC. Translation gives CASSQDRNYGYTF.

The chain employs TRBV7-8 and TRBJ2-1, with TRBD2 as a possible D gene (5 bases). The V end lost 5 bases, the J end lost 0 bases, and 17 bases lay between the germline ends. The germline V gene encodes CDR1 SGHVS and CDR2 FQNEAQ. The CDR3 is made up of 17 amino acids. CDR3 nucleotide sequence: TGTGCCAGCAGCCGGGCGGGCTCAGGCGGCTCCTACAATGAGCAGTTCTTC. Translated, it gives CASSRAGSGGSYNEQFF.

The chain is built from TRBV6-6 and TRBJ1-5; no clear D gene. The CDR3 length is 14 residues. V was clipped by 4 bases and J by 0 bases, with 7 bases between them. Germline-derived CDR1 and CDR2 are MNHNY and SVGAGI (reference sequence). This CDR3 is CASSFTNSNQPQHF. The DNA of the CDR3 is TGTGCCAGCAGTTTTACCAATAGCAATCAGCCCCAGCATTTT.

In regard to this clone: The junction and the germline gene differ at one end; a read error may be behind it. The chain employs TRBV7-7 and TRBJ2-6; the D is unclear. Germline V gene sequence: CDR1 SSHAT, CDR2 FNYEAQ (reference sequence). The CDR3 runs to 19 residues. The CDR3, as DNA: TGTGCTAGCAGCTTAGGAGCCGGCCTTCTTTACTCTGGGGCCAACGTCCTGACTTTC. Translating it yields CASSLGAGLLYSGANVLTF.

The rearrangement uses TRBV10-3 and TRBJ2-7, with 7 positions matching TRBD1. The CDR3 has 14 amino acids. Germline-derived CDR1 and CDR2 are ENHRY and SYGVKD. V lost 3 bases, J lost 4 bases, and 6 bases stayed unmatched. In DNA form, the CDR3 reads TGTGCCATCAGTGATAGGGGGCTCGGGTACGAGCAGTACTTC. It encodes CAISDRGLGYEQYF.

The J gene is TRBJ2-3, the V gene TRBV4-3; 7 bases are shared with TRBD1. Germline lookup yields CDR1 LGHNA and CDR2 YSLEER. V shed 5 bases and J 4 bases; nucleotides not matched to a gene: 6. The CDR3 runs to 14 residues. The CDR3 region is CASSARQGSDTQYF. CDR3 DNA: TGCGCCAGCAGCGCGAGACAGGGTTCAGATACGCAGTATTTT.

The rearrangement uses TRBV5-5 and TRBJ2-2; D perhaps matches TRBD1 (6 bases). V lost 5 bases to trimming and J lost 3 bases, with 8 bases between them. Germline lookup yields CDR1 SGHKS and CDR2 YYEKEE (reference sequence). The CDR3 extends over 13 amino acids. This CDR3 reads CASRPGDTGELFF. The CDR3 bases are TGTGCCAGCAGGCCAGGGGACACCGGGGAGCTGTTTTTT.